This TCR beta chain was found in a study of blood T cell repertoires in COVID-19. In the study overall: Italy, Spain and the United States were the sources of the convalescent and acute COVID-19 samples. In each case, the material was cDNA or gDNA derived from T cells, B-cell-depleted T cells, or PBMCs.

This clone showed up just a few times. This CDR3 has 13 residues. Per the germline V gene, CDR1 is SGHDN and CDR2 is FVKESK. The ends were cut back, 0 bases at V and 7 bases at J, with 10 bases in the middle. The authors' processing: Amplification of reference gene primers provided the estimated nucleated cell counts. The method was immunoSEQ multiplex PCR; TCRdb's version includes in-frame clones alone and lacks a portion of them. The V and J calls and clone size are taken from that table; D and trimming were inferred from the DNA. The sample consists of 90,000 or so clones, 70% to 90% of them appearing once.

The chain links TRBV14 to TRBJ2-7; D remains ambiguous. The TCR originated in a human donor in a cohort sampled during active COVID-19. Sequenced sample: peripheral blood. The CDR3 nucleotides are TGTGCCAGCAGCCAAGATTACATCTGGGAGCAGTACTTC. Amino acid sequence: CASSQDYIWEQYF. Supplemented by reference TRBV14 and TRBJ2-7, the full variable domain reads EAGVTQFPSHSVIEKGQTVTLRCDPISGHDNLYWYRRVMGKEIKFLLHFVKESKQDESGMPNNRFLAERTGGTYSTLKVQPAELEDSGVYFCASSQDYIWEQYFGPGTRLTVT.